The clone carrying this T cell receptor (beta chain) was picked up many times. Antigen specificity is unknown. Germline CDR1 reads SNHLY; CDR2 reads FYNNEI. Trimming took 6 bases from V and 1 from J, leaving 12 bases between them. The CDR3 is made up of 15 amino acids. Attachment of unique molecular identifiers to individual cDNA molecules was performed. TCRdb recomputed calls from the 5' RACE reads with MiXCR, one row per CDR3 protein. The sample records roughly 51,000 distinct CDR3 sequences, approximately 6.7% being singletons. The source of the sample is a study of early T cells in non-severe SARS-CoV-2 infection. Study summary: Bulk RNA taken from unsorted whole blood was sequenced, leaving chains unpaired.

Study results and caveats: Anti-spike CD8 responses were favored in VDJdb matching, and private and CD4 specificities were missed.

This chain connects TRBV2 to TRBJ2-2; D perhaps matches TRBD2 (6 bases). The sequence derives from an adult who was a healthcare worker with PCR-confirmed SARS-CoV-2 infection or an uninfected control (not recorded which). The source material was whole blood. CDR3 nucleotides: TGTGCCAGCAGAATATTCGGGGGGAACACCGGGGAGCTGTTTTTT. It translates to CASRIFGGNTGELFF.